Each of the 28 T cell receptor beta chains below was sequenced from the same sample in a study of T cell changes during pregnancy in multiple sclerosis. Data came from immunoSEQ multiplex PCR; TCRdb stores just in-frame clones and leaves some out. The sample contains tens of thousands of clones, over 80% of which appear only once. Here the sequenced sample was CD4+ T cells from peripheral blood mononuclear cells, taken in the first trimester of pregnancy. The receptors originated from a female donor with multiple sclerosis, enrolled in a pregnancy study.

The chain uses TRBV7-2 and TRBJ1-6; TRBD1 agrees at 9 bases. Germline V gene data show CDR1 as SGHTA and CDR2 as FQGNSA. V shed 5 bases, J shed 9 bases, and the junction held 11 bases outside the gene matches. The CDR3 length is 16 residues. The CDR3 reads CASSPQSDRGGSPLHF. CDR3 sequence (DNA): TGTGCCAGCAGCCCACAGTCGGACAGGGGTGGTTCACCCCTCCACTTT.

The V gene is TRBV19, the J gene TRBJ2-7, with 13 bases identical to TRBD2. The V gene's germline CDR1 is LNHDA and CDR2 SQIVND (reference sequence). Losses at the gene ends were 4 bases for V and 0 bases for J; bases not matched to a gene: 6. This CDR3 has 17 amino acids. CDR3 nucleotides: TGTGCCAGTAGTAGCCGGACTAGCGGGGGAACCTCCTACGAGCAGTACTTC. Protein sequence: CASSSRTSGGTSYEQYF.

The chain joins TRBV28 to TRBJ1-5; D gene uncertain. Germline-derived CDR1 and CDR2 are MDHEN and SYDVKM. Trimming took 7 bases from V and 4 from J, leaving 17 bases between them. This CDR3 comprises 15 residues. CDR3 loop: CASTPTWAENQPQHF. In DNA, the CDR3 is TGTGCCAGCACCCCCACGTGGGCAGAAAATCAGCCCCAGCATTTT.

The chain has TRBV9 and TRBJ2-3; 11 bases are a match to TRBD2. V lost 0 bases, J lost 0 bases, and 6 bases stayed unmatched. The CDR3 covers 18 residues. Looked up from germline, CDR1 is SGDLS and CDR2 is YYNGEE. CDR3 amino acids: CASSVGLAGTVSTDTQYF. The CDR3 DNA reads TGTGCCAGCAGCGTAGGACTAGCGGGGACGGTAAGCACAGATACGCAGTATTTT. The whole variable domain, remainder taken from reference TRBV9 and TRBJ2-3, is DSGVTQTPKHLITATGQRVTLRCSPRSGDLSVYWYQQSLDQGLQFLIQYYNGEERAKGNILERFSAQQFPDLHSELNLSSLELGDSALYFCASSVGLAGTVSTDTQYFGPGTRLTVL.

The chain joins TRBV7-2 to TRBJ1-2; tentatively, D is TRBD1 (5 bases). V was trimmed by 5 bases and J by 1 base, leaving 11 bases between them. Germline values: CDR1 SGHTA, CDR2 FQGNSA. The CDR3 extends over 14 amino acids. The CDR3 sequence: CASSIWTNNYGYTF. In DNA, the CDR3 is TGTGCCAGCAGCATCTGGACAAATAACTATGGCTACACCTTC.

The CDR3 sequence: CASTGVGNSPLHF. Written as DNA, the CDR3 is TGTGCCAGCACTGGAGTCGGAAATTCACCCCTCCACTTT. The rearrangement joins TRBV28 to TRBJ1-6; D is uncertain. CDR1 is MDHEN and CDR2 is SYDVKM in the germline V gene. V lost 7 bases and J 7 bases, leaving 11 bases between the germline ends. The CDR3 is 13 residues long.

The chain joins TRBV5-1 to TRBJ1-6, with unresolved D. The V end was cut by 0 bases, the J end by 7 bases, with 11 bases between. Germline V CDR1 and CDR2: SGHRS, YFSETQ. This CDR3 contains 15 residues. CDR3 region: CASSLEMSENSPLHF. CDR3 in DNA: TGCGCCAGCAGCTTGGAAATGTCAGAAAATTCACCCCTCCACTTT. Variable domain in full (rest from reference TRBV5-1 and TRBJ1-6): KAGVTQTPRYLIKTRGQQVTLSCSPISGHRSVSWYQQTPGQGLQFLFEYFSETQRNKGNFPGRFSGRQFSNSRSEMNVSTLELGDSALYLCASSLEMSENSPLHFGNGTRLTVT.

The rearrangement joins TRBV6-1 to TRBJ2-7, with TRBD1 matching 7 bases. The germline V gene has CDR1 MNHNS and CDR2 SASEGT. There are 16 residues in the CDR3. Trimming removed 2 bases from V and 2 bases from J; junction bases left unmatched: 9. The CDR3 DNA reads TGTGCCAGCAGTGAAATGGTTGGGGACAGCGCCTACGAGCAGTACTTC. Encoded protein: CASSEMVGDSAYEQYF.

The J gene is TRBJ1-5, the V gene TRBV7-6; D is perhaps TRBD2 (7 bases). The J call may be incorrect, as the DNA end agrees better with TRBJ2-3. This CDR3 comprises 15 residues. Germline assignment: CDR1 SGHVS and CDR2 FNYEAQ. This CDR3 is CASSLGGEGGQPQYF. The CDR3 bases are TGTGCCAGCAGCTTGGGGGGCGAGGGGGGGCAGCCCCAGTATTTT.

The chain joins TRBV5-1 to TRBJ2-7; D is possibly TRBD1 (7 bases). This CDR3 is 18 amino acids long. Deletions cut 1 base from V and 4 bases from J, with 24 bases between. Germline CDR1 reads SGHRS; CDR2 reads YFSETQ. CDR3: CASSLWAPGAGQKYEQYF. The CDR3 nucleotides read TGCGCCAGCAGCTTGTGGGCGCCCGGGGCGGGACAGAAGTACGAGCAGTACTTC. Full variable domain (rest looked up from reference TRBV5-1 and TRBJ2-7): KAGVTQTPRYLIKTRGQQVTLSCSPISGHRSVSWYQQTPGQGLQFLFEYFSETQRNKGNFPGRFSGRQFSNSRSEMNVSTLELGDSALYLCASSLWAPGAGQKYEQYFGPGTRLTVT.

The CDR3 loop is CASRSRVDGDTQYF. CDR3 sequence (DNA): TGTGCCAGCAGATCCCGGGTCGACGGAGATACGCAGTATTTT. The chain recombines TRBV7-3 with TRBJ2-3; D not resolved. Germline V gene data show CDR1 as SGHTA and CDR2 as FQGTGA. The V end was cut by 6 bases, the J end by 5 bases, with 15 bases between. The length of the CDR3 is 14 residues.

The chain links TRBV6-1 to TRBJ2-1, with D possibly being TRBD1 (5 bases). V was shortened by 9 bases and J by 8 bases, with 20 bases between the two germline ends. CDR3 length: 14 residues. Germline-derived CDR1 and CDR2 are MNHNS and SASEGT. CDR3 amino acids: CASVAQGKGYEQFF. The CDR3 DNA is TGTGCCAGTGTCGCGCAGGGTAAAGGGTATGAGCAGTTCTTC.

CDR3 protein: CASSLGFRGDDRQWGAFF. CDR3 in DNA: TGCGCCAGCAGCTTGGGCTTTCGGGGGGACGACCGACAGTGGGGAGCTTTCTTT. The chain has TRBV5-1 and TRBJ1-1, with D possibly TRBD1 on 5 matching bases. The CDR3 covers 18 residues. Germline loops: CDR1 SGHRS, CDR2 YFSETQ. Trimming cost V 0 bases and J 10 bases, with 28 bases left between them.

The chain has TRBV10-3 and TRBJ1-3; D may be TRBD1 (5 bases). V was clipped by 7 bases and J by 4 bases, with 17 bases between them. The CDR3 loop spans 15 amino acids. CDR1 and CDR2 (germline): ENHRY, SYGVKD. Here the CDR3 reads CAIKDTEIRGNTIYF. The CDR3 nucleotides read TGTGCCATCAAGGACACGGAGATTAGGGGAAACACCATATATTTT.

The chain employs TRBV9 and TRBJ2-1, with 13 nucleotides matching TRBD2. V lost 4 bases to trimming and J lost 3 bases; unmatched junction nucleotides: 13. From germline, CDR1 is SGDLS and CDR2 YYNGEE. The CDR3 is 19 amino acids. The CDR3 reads CASSTRSTSGRTLYNEQFF. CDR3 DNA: TGTGCCAGCAGCACGAGATCGACTAGCGGGAGGACTCTCTACAATGAGCAGTTCTTC.

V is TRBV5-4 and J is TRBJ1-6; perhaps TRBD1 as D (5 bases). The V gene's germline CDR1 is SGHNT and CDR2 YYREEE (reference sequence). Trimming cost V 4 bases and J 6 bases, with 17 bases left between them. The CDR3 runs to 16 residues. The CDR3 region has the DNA TGTGCCAGCAGCCCGGGCCGGGAGAGGGGTAATTCACCCCTCCACTTT. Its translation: CASSPGRERGNSPLHF.

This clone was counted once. The CDR3 loop reads CASSIQASNSPLHF. Written as DNA, the CDR3 is TGTGCCAGTAGTATACAGGCCTCGAATTCACCCCTCCACTTT. The chain joins TRBV19 to TRBJ1-6, with D uncertain. Trimming left V 2 bases short and J 7 bases short, with 9 bases between. The CDR3 consists of 14 residues. The germline V gene encodes CDR1 LNHDA and CDR2 SQIVND (reference sequence).

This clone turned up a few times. Here the CDR3 reads CSASEGGQLFF. The CDR3 DNA reads TGCAGCGCATCGGAGGGAGGTCAACTGTTTTTT. The chain employs TRBV29-1 and TRBJ1-4; D gene unclear. V lost 7 bases and J 12 bases, leaving 15 bases between the germline ends. CDR3 size: 11 residues. The germline V gene encodes CDR1 SQVTM and CDR2 ANQGSEA. Variable domain in full (rest from reference TRBV29-1 and TRBJ1-4): SAVISQKPSRDICQRGTSLTIQCQVDSQVTMMFWYRQQPGQSLTLIATANQGSEATYESGFVIDKFPISRPNLTFSTLTVSNMSPEDSSIYLCSASEGGQLFFGSGTQLSVL.

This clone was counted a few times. CDR3 amino acids: CASRSRGRLNTEAFF. The CDR3 region has the DNA TGTGCCAGCAGATCCAGGGGGCGGCTGAACACTGAAGCTTTCTTT. The rearrangement uses TRBV28 and TRBJ1-1; TRBD1 matches at 8 bases. This CDR3 has 15 residues. V shed 6 bases, J shed 0 bases, and the junction held 6 bases outside the gene matches. Germline CDR1 is MDHEN and CDR2 is SYDVKM.

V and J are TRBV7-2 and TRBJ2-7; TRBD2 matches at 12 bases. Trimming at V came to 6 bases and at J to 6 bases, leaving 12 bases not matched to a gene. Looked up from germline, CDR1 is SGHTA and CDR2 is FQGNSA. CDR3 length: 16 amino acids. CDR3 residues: CASRGFLAGGSTEQYF. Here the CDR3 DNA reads TGTGCCAGCAGGGGGTTCCTAGCGGGAGGGTCCACCGAGCAGTACTTC.

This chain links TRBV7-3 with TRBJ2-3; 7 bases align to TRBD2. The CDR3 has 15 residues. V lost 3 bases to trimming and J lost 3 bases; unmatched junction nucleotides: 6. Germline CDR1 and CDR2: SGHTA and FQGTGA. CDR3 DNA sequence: TGTGCCAGCAGCTTGAGCTGGGGGGGGACAGATACGCAGTATTTT. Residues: CASSLSWGGTDTQYF.

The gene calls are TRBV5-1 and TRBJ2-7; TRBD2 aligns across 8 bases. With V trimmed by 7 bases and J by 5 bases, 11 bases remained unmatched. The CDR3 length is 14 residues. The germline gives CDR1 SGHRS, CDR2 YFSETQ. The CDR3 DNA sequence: TGCGCCAGCCGCACAGCGGGAGAAAACCACGAGCAGTACTTC. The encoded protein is CASRTAGENHEQYF.

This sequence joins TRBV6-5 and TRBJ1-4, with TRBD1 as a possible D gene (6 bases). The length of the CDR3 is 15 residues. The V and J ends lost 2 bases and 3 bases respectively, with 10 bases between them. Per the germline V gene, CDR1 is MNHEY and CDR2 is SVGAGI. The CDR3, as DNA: TGTGCCAGCAGTTACGGGACACCGGCTAATGAAAAACTGTTTTTT. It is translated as CASSYGTPANEKLFF.

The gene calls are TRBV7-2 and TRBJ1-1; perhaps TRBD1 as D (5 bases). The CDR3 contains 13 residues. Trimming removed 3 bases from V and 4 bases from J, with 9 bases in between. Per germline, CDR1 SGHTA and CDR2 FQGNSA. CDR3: CASSLGGTTEAFF. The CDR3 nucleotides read TGTGCCAGCAGCTTGGGGGGAACCACTGAAGCTTTCTTT.

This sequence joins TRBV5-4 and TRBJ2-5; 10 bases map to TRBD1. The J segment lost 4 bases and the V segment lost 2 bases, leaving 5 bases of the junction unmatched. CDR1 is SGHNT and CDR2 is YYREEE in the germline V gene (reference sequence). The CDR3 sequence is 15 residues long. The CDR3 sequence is CASSFLGQGTETQYF. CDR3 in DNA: TGTGCCAGCAGCTTCTTGGGACAGGGGACAGAGACCCAGTACTTC.

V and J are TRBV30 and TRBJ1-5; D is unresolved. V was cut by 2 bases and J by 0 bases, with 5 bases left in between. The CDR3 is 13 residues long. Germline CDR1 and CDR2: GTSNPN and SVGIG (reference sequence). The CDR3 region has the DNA TGTGCCTGGAGTCAGGATAGCAATCAGCCCCAGCATTTT. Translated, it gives CAWSQDSNQPQHF. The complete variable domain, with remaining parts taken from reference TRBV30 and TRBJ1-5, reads SQTIHQWPATLVQPVGSPLSLECTVEGTSNPNLYWYRQAAGRGLQLLFYSVGIGQISSEVPQNLSASRPQDRQFILSSKKLLLSDSGFYLCAWSQDSNQPQHFGDGTRLSIL.

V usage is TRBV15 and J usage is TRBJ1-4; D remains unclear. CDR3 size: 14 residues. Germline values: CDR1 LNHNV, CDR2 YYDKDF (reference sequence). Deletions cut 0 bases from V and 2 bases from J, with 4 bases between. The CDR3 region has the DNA TGTGCCACCAGCAGAGATCCTACTAATGAAAAACTGTTTTTT. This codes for CATSRDPTNEKLFF. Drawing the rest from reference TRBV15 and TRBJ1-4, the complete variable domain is DAMVIQNPRYQVTQFGKPVTLSCSQTLNHNVMYWYQQKSSQAPKLLFHYYDKDFNNEADTPDNFQSRRPNTSFCFLDIRSPGLGDTAMYLCATSRDPTNEKLFFGSGTQLSVL.

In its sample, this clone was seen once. This chain's CDR3 is CASSPAPTEDSPLHF. The CDR3 DNA follows: TGTGCCAGCAGCCCGGCCCCTACCGAGGATTCACCCCTCCACTTT. The V call is TRBV6-6, the J call TRBJ1-6, with no clear D. V was cut by 6 bases and J by 8 bases, with 17 bases left in between. CDR3 length equals 15 residues. Germline CDR1 is MNHNY and CDR2 is SVGAGI (reference sequence).